This is a list of T cell receptor beta chains from one sample in a study of T-cell reconstitution after alpha-beta-depleted transplantation in children. One entry per CDR3 protein results from TCRdb running MiXCR on the PCR reads. The sample yields some 200,000 distinct CDR3 sequences, 11% seen once. Sequenced here: PBMCs, sampled before TCRalphabeta/CD19-depleted stem cell transplant. The receptors come from a child under two years old with acute myeloid leukemia, due to receive a stem cell transplant. Each CDR3 is given with its conserved first and last residue. Fields, in order: J gene, V gene, D gene, clone size, CDR3 DNA, CDR3 protein. D genes are given only for firm matches. Rows may omit the clone size; those that give it use once, few, many or a size class.

TRBJ1-1,TRBV10-3,-,many,TGTGCCATCAGCCCTGAGGGGGGGCTGGGCACTGAAGCTTTCTTT,CAISPEGGLGTEAFF
TRBJ2-1,TRBV28,TRBD1,many,TGTGCCACCAAAGAAGGGACAGGACGATACAATGAGCAGTTCTTC,CATKEGTGRYNEQFF
TRBJ2-1,TRBV5-1,-,few,TGCGCCAGCAGCTTGGAGGCCGGGGTTTGGAACAATGAGCAGTTCTTC,CASSLEAGVWNNEQFF
TRBJ1-2,TRBV5-1,TRBD1,few,TGCGCCAGCAGCTTCGACAGGGGGGAGAGGGGCTACACCTTC,CASSFDRGERGYTF
TRBJ2-1,TRBV20-1,TRBD2,-,TGCAGTGCTAGACAACTAGCGCCCTCCTCCTACAATGAGCAGTTCTTC,CSARQLAPSSYNEQFF
TRBJ2-2,TRBV5-1,-,many,TGCGCCAGCGCCGGGAGGAACACCGGGGAGCTGTTTTTT,CASAGRNTGELFF
TRBJ1-2,TRBV7-9,TRBD1,-,TGTGCCAGCAGCTTAGGAGGGACAGGGTTCCATAATGGCTACACCTTC,CASSLGGTGFHNGYTF
TRBJ1-2,TRBV28,TRBD1,many,TGTGCCAGCAGTTTGGGGACAGGGTATAACTATGGCTACACCTTC,CASSLGTGYNYGYTF
TRBJ1-2,TRBV5-5,-,few,TGTGCCAGCAGCTGGGAGGGGCTCTGGACGGGGGAAGGCTACACCTTC,CASSWEGLWTGEGYTF
TRBJ2-7,TRBV2,-,many,TGTGCCAGCAGCGAGTGGGGCGAGGAGTACTTC,CASSEWGEEYF
TRBJ2-5,TRBV7-9,-,many,TGTGCCAGCAGCCCCGGCACAGGCCCTTGGGAGACCCAGTACTTC,CASSPGTGPWETQYF
TRBJ1-3,TRBV10-3,-,many,TGTGCCATCAGTGAGGGTCCCCAGGGGCTGAAGGACACCATATATTTT,CAISEGPQGLKDTIYF
TRBJ2-1,TRBV5-1,TRBD2,many,TGCGCCAGCAGCTTCCCGACCACTAGCGGGAAGAATGAGCAGTTCTTC,CASSFPTTSGKNEQFF
TRBJ2-1,TRBV10-1,-,-,TGCGCCAGCAGTGGGGGGGTCGGTAGGGAGCAGTTCTTC,CASSGGVGREQFF
TRBJ2-2,TRBV28,TRBD2,many,TGTGCCAGCAGCCCGGGACTAGCGCGCGGGGAGCTGTTTTTT,CASSPGLARGELFF
TRBJ1-2,TRBV12-3/TRBV12-4,-,once,TGTGCCAGCAGTTTACACCATGGCTACACCTTC,CASSLHHGYTF
TRBJ2-7,TRBV7-2,-,many,TGTGCCAGCAGCTTAGGGATGGGAGCCTACGAGCAGTACTTC,CASSLGMGAYEQYF
TRBJ2-1,TRBV7-2,-,many,TGTGCCAGCAGCGGACCCGCTATTGAGCAGTTCTTC,CASSGPAIEQFF
TRBJ2-1,TRBV19,-,many,TGTGCCAGTACCAAATACATCGGTAATGAGCAGTTCTTC,CASTKYIGNEQFF
TRBJ2-1,TRBV24-1,-,many,TGTGCCACCAGTTCAGTCTACTTGAATGAGCAGTTCTTC,CATSSVYLNEQFF
TRBJ2-1,TRBV2,TRBD2,many,TGTGCCAGCAGTGAAGGCGGGGGGCGGAACAATGAGCAGTTCTTC,CASSEGGGRNNEQFF
TRBJ1-1,TRBV5-1,-,many,TGCGCCAGCAGCCCGTTACCCGGGGCGGACACTGAAGCTTTCTTT,CASSPLPGADTEAFF
TRBJ1-3,TRBV5-1,-,many,TGCGCCAGCAGCTTGGGTAGGACACAACGTGGAAACACCATATATTTT,CASSLGRTQRGNTIYF
TRBJ2-7,TRBV11-2,-,many,TGTGCCAGCAGCTTGGGGGCAGCCAGCTCCTACGAGCAGTACTTC,CASSLGAASSYEQYF
TRBJ2-5,TRBV20-1,-,many,TGCAGTGCTAGAGATGGGAATCAGGCCCAAGAGACCCAGTACTTC,CSARDGNQAQETQYF
TRBJ1-1,TRBV7-8,-,many,TGTGCCAGCATCATGGATACTGAAGCTTTCTTT,CASIMDTEAFF
TRBJ2-1,TRBV7-6,-,-,TGTGCCAGCAGCTTTGCCTACAATGAGCAGTTCTTC,CASSFAYNEQFF
TRBJ1-1,TRBV5-5,-,many,TGTGCCAGCAGCCTGGAAGAGACTGAAGCTTTCTTT,CASSLEETEAFF
TRBJ2-3,TRBV20-1,-,many,TGCAGTGCTAGTACGACAGATCTATACACAGATACGCAGTATTTT,CSASTTDLYTDTQYF
TRBJ2-3,TRBV20-1,-,many,TGCAGTGCTCGTGAGGACAGAAGCACAGATACGCAGTATTTT,CSAREDRSTDTQYF
TRBJ2-1,TRBV20-1,-,many,TGCAGTGTCTACAATGAGCAGTTCTTC,CSVYNEQFF
TRBJ2-5,TRBV7-6,-,few,TGTGCCAACAGCTTAAACTTCGGCACGCAAGAGACCCAGTACTTC,CANSLNFGTQETQYF
TRBJ1-2,TRBV10-2,TRBD1,many,TGCGCCAGCAGTAGGGACAGGACGGGCTATGGCTACACCTTC,CASSRDRTGYGYTF